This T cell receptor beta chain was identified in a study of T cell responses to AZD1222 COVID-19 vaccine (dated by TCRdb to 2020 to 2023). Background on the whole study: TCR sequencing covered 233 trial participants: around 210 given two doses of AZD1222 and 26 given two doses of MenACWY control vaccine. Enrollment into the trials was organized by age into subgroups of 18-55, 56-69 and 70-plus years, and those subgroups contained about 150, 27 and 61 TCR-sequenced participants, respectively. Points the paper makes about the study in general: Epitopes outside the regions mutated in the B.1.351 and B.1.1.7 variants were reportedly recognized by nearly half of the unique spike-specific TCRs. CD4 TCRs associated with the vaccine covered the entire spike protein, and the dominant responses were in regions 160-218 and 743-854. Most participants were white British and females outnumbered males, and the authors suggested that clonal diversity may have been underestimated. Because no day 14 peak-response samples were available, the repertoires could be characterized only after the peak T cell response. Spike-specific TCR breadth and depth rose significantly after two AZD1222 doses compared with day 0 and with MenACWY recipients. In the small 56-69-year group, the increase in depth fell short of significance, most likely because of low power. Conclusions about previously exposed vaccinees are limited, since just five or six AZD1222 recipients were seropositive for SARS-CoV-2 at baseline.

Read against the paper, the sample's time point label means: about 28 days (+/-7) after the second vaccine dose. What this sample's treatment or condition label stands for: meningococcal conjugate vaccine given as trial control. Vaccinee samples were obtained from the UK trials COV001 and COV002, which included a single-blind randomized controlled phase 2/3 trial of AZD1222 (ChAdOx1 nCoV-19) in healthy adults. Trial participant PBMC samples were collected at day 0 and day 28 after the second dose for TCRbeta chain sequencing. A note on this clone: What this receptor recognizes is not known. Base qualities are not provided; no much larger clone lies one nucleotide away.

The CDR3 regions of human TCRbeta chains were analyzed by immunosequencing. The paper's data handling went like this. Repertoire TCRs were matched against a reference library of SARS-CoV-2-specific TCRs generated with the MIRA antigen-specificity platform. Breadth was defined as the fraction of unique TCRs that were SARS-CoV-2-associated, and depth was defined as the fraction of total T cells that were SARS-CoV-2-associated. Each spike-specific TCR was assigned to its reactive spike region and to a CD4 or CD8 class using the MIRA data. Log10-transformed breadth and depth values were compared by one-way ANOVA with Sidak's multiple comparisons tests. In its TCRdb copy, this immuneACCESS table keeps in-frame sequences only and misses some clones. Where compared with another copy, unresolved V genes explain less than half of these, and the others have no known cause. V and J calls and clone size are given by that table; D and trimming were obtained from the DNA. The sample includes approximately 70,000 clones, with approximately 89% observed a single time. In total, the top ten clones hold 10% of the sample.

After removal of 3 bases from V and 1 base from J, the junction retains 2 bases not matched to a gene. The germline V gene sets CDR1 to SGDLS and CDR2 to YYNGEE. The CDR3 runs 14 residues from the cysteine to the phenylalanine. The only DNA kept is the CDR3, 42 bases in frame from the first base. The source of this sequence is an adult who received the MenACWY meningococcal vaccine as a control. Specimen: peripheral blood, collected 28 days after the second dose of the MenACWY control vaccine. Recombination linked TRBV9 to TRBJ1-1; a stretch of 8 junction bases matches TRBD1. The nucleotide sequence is TGTGCCAGCAGCGCCGGACAGGGGAACACTGAAGCTTTCTTT. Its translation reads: CASSAGQGNTEAFF.